This TCR beta chain was sequenced for a study of cytomegalovirus exposure and HLA in healthy donors. Findings of the study overall: In a later analysis, donors in an Asian-associated ancestry cluster reportedly had fewer N-insertions in productive TCRs than the cohort mean.

Worth noting for this clone: Its antigen is unidentified.

This CDR3 has 14 amino acids. With 0 bases clipped from V and 4 bases from J, the junction kept 3 bases outside the gene matches. The V gene's germline CDR1 is SGHKS and CDR2 YYEKEE (reference sequence). In the PCR, 60 Vbeta and 13 Jbeta primers were used. TCRdb's table, derived via immunoSEQ multiplex PCR, lists solely in-frame clones and lacks some. The sample data list 140,000 to 150,000 clones. The sample consisted of PBMCs. J is TRBJ2-7 and V is TRBV5-5; 8 bases align to TRBD2. This sequence was found in a woman aged 50 to 65 in good health and CMV-seronegative. The CDR3 sequence is CASSLVGGGYEQYF. The CDR3 DNA reads as TGTGCCAGCAGCTTGGTCGGGGGGGGTTACGAGCAGTACTTC.